This entry features one T cell receptor (beta chain) sequence. Its antigen remains undetermined. The input lacks base qualities; no much larger clone sits a single base away. Library method: PCR. TCRdb names Illumina HiSeq 4000 as the instrument used. High-throughput sequencing was used to profile the CDR3 region of the TCR beta-chain in every patient. From the authors' description of their analysis: The researchers built a classifier to tell apart papillary thyroid cancer patients with distant metastasis, based on CDR3 differences among clinicopathological groups. The Shannon index was used to assess repertoire diversity, and the Morisita-Horn index was used to assess tumor-blood repertoire similarity. Clones were called with MiXCR by TCRdb after fastp trimmed the public reads at Q25, and only in-frame beta chains were retained. The V and J calls and clone size come from TCRdb's table, not from the authors' own analysis. Counted in this sample were roughly 70,000 clones; more than 15% of them appeared once. The ten largest clonotypes hold roughly 12% of the sample.

This specimen belongs to a study of metastatic and nonmetastatic thyroid tumors (dated by TCRdb to 2018 to 2020). Study-level background: Repertoires from peripheral blood and from tumor or nodule tissue samples of malignant and benign thyroid patients were compared.

Here is what the overall study found, with its caveats: TCR beta diversity was reported as significantly higher in malignant tumors than in benign nodules, in both blood and tumor samples.

Based on the germline V gene, the CDR1 and CDR2 sequences are MNHEY and SVGEGT. V trim: 6 bases; J trim: 1 base; unmatched bases: 5. Taken from cysteine to phenylalanine, the CDR3 has 16 residues. Left in the record is the CDR3 DNA by itself, 48 bases read in frame from the first base. Before undergoing thyroid surgery, none of the patients had been given any kind of treatment. The study retrospectively analysed patient clinical samples collected from about 2011 to 2018 using T-cell receptor beta sequencing. The receptor's source is a female donor with papillary thyroid cancer or a benign thyroid nodule (not recorded which). Some clones in this sample may be carry-over from other donors' samples. The rearranged chain carries TRBV6-2 or TRBV6-3 and TRBJ2-1, with 11 bases matching TRBD2. The specimen was blood. The DNA sequence reads TGTGCCAGCAGGGTTAGCGGGAGGGCGTCCTACAATGAGCAGTTCTTC. It encodes CASRVSGRASYNEQFF.